This TCR beta chain was captured by sequencing in a study of CD8 T cells in ankylosing spondylitis. Each CDR3 protein gets one entry after TCRdb re-called the 5' RACE reads with MiXCR. The data contain approximately 240,000 distinct CDR3 sequences, about 10% of them seen just once; the ten biggest clones take up less than 3%. Remarks on this clonotype: As yet, its antigen is unknown.

The CDR3 runs to 16 residues. J gave up 5 bases and V 6 bases, and 19 bases lay outside the gene matches. The germline CDR1 and CDR2 sequences are DFQATT and SNEGSKA (reference sequence). The study's findings and limits: Clones linked to disease were reported to show significant enrichment in matched ankylosing spondylitis synovial fluid. Several of the motif variants were reported before in synovial fluid and blood from reactive arthritis.

This TCR was recovered from a male donor with ankylosing spondylitis or in good health (not recorded which). The sequencing sample was made of blood, either unsorted or a sorted T cell fraction (not recorded which). The chain uses TRBV20-1 and TRBJ2-7; 7 nucleotides align to TRBD2. The CDR3 loop is CSANGAQSGNSDEQYF. CDR3 coding DNA: TGCAGTGCCAATGGAGCCCAGAGCGGGAATAGCGACGAGCAGTACTTC.